These 32 T cell receptor beta chains were sequenced from one sample in a study of T cell changes during pregnancy in multiple sclerosis. Method: immunoSEQ multiplex PCR; TCRdb's copy keeps in-frame clones and lacks some. This sample has tens of thousands of clones, with about 93% found just once. This specimen consisted of CD8+ T cells from peripheral blood mononuclear cells, obtained in the third trimester of pregnancy. The receptor set was obtained from a female donor with multiple sclerosis, enrolled in a pregnancy study.

The chain is built from TRBV27 and TRBJ2-7, with TRBD2 identical over 14 bases. The V gene's germline CDR1 is MNHEY and CDR2 SMNVEV (reference sequence). The V segment lost 1 base and the J segment 1 base; nucleotides outside the gene matches: 0. The CDR3 is 16 amino acids. The CDR3 DNA follows: TGTGCCAGCAGTTTATGGACTAGCGGGGGGTCCTACGAGCAGTACTTC. Its translation: CASSLWTSGGSYEQYF.

The chain carries TRBV2 and TRBJ1-2, with 12 bases aligning to TRBD1. Germline assignment: CDR1 SNHLY and CDR2 FYNNEI. The CDR3 has 16 amino acids. V lost 1 base, J lost 4 bases, and 4 bases stayed unmatched. CDR3 sequence: CASSEVKGQGAYGYTF. Written as DNA, the CDR3 is TGTGCCAGCAGTGAAGTAAAGGGACAGGGGGCCTATGGCTACACCTTC. The full variable domain, its missing parts supplied by reference TRBV2 and TRBJ1-2, is EPEVTQTPSHQVTQMGQEVILRCVPISNHLYFYWYRQILGQKVEFLVSFYNNEISEKSEIFDDQFSVERPDGSNFTLKIRSTKLEDSAMYFCASSEVKGQGAYGYTFGSGTRLTVV.

The genes are TRBV5-4 and TRBJ2-3; 10 bases are shared with TRBD2. Germline assignment: CDR1 SGHNT and CDR2 YYREEE (reference sequence). This CDR3 is 16 amino acids long. V dropped 6 bases and J dropped 4; count of bases not matched to a gene: 11. In nucleotides, the CDR3 is TGTGCCAGCATCCCCCCGGGCCTAGCGGGGGCAGATACGCAGTATTTT. This translates into CASIPPGLAGADTQYF.

This clone came up once. This chain joins TRBV29-1 and TRBJ1-2; 11 bases map to TRBD1. Trimming removed 7 bases from V and 8 bases from J; junction bases left unmatched: 15. This CDR3 spans 15 amino acids. Germline V gives CDR1 SQVTM, CDR2 ANQGSEA. The CDR3 is CSAARLGQGVKGYTF. CDR3 DNA: TGCAGCGCCGCTCGGTTGGGACAGGGGGTAAAGGGCTACACCTTC. The full variable domain, in which reference TRBV29-1 and TRBJ1-2 provide the parts outside the CDR3, is SAVISQKPSRDICQRGTSLTIQCQVDSQVTMMFWYRQQPGQSLTLIATANQGSEATYESGFVIDKFPISRPNLTFSTLTVSNMSPEDSSIYLCSAARLGQGVKGYTFGSGTRLTVV.

The gene calls are TRBV5-1 and TRBJ2-3; 11 bases are a match to TRBD2. The V gene end was trimmed by 3 bases and the J gene end by 2 bases; junction bases not matched to a gene: 2. This CDR3 comprises 15 residues. From germline, CDR1 is SGHRS and CDR2 YFSETQ. The CDR3 bases are TGCGCCAGCAGCTCGGGACTAGCGGACACAGATACGCAGTATTTT. Protein product: CASSSGLADTDTQYF.

The J gene is TRBJ2-7, the V gene TRBV7-9, with TRBD2 identical over 9 bases. Germline V gives CDR1 SEHNR, CDR2 FQNEAQ (reference sequence). The CDR3 totals 15 residues. The V and J ends lost 3 bases and 5 bases, in that order; junction bases with no gene match: 8. CDR3 sequence: CASSFLGGRGDEQYF. DNA for the CDR3: TGTGCCAGCAGCTTCCTAGGCGGGAGGGGCGACGAGCAGTACTTC.

The chain links TRBV9 to TRBJ1-2, with 8 bases fitting TRBD1. Germline CDR1 and CDR2: SGDLS and YYNGEE. J lost 4 bases, V lost 0 bases, and 8 bases had no gene match. CDR3 length: 16 residues. The CDR3 DNA sequence: TGTGCCAGCAGCGTAGGATCGGGACAGGATTCCTATGGCTACACCTTC. Protein: CASSVGSGQDSYGYTF. Complete variable domain (other parts from reference TRBV9 and TRBJ1-2): DSGVTQTPKHLITATGQRVTLRCSPRSGDLSVYWYQQSLDQGLQFLIQYYNGEERAKGNILERFSAQQFPDLHSELNLSSLELGDSALYFCASSVGSGQDSYGYTFGSGTRLTVV.

This clone was seen a single time. V is TRBV7-5 and J is TRBJ2-3; TRBD2 is the table's D call, not checked against the DNA. TRBV7-5 is reported as a pseudogene. This CDR3 has 15 amino acids. The CDR3 DNA follows: TGTGTCAGAAGCGAACGGGAGTTAGGCACAGATACGCAGTATTTT. Translating it yields CVRSERELGTDTQYF.

The chain has TRBV7-9 and TRBJ2-1, with 9 bases identical to TRBD2. Germline CDR1 is SEHNR and CDR2 is FQNEAQ (reference sequence). CDR3 length: 14 residues. V shed 4 bases and J 5 bases; nucleotides not matched to a gene: 3. For the CDR3, the DNA is TGTGCCAGCAGCTCCTGGACTAGCGACAATGAGCAGTTCTTC. It yields the protein CASSSWTSDNEQFF.

This chain connects TRBV19 to TRBJ1-1; D uncertain. Deletions cut 3 bases from V and 3 bases from J, with 14 bases between. Per germline, CDR1 LNHDA and CDR2 SQIVND (reference sequence). The CDR3 extends over 15 amino acids. The CDR3: CASSMLGARDTEAFF. The CDR3 DNA sequence: TGTGCCAGTAGTATGCTTGGAGCGAGGGACACTGAAGCTTTCTTT.

The gene calls are TRBV19 and TRBJ2-1, with 7 nucleotides matching TRBD2. The CDR3 is made up of 14 amino acids. In germline, CDR1 is LNHDA, CDR2 SQIVND (reference sequence). The ends lost 1 base at V and 5 bases at J; junction bases unmatched: 2. The CDR3 sequence is CASSIGGGNNEQFF. For the CDR3, the DNA is TGTGCCAGTAGTATAGGGGGGGGAAACAATGAGCAGTTCTTC.

CDR3 bases: TGTGCCAGCAGTCCACTGACAGGGGAGCAGTACTTC. Protein: CASSPLTGEQYF. The chain has TRBV2 and TRBJ2-7; 7 positions match TRBD1. Germline V gene sequence: CDR1 SNHLY, CDR2 FYNNEI. The CDR3 has 12 residues. Trimming cost V 5 bases and J 7 bases; bases outside gene matches: 5.

The chain uses TRBV28 and TRBJ1-2, with D perhaps TRBD1 (5 bases). The CDR3 runs 13 residues. With 2 bases removed from V and 3 bases from J, the gap between germline ends came to 7 bases. CDR1 is MDHEN, CDR2 SYDVKM, per germline. The CDR3 sequence: CASSLRGDYGYTF. CDR3 DNA: TGTGCCAGCAGTTTAAGGGGCGACTATGGCTACACCTTC.

This chain uses TRBV13 with TRBJ2-1; TRBD1 aligns across 7 bases. This CDR3 is 12 amino acids long. Germline lookup yields CDR1 PRHDT and CDR2 FYEKMQ (reference sequence). J gave up 10 bases and V 5 bases, and 5 bases lay outside the gene matches. The DNA for the CDR3 is TGTGCCAGCAGCGAGACAGGGTTCGAGCAGTTCTTC. Its translation is CASSETGFEQFF.

The rearrangement uses TRBV7-9 and TRBJ2-7; perhaps TRBD1 as D (6 bases). V lost 4 bases and J lost 0, with 10 bases in between. The CDR3 runs 14 residues. Germline V gene data show CDR1 as SEHNR and CDR2 as FQNEAQ (reference sequence). This chain's CDR3 is CASSSRGSSYEQYF. CDR3 in DNA: TGTGCCAGCAGCTCCAGGGGAAGCTCCTACGAGCAGTACTTC.

The rearrangement joins TRBV27 to TRBJ2-7, with TRBD2 identical over 7 bases. The CDR3 contains 14 residues. V trimming: 2 bases; J trimming: 4 bases; junction bases outside the gene matches: 5. Germline loops: CDR1 MNHEY, CDR2 SMNVEV (reference sequence). The CDR3 bases are TGTGCCAGCAGTTTAGGGGGGAGGGCATACGAGCAGTACTTC. Its protein product is CASSLGGRAYEQYF.

This clone was found once. The CDR3 here is CASRTSGTDTQYF. The CDR3 DNA sequence: TGTGCCAGCAGGACTAGCGGGACTGATACGCAGTATTTT. The chain carries TRBV27 and TRBJ2-3; 11 positions match TRBD2. The V gene end was trimmed by 6 bases and the J gene end by 6 bases; junction bases not matched to a gene: 2. Per germline, CDR1 MNHEY and CDR2 SMNVEV (reference sequence). CDR3 length equals 13 residues.

This clone showed up just once. V usage is TRBV7-8 and J usage is TRBJ2-5, with D hard to call. The germline V gene encodes CDR1 SGHVS and CDR2 FQNEAQ. The CDR3 contains 13 residues. The germline V and J ends were trimmed by 0 bases and 5 bases, with 7 bases remaining between them. CDR3 loop: CASSLALRETQYF. The CDR3 DNA reads TGTGCCAGCAGCTTAGCGCTGCGGGAGACCCAGTACTTC.

This rearrangement joins TRBV13 to TRBJ2-2; 8 nucleotides agree with TRBD2. Germline values: CDR1 PRHDT, CDR2 FYEKMQ (reference sequence). V shed 5 bases and J 6 bases; nucleotides not matched to a gene: 5. This CDR3 contains 14 residues. CDR3 sequence (DNA): TGTGCCAGCAGCCCGGGACTAGTCCCCGGGGAGCTGTTTTTT. Protein sequence: CASSPGLVPGELFF.

The chain is built from TRBV28 and TRBJ1-3; a weak D match, TRBD1 (6 bases). The V end was cut by 5 bases, the J end by 2 bases, with 22 bases between. From germline, CDR1 is MDHEN and CDR2 SYDVKM. The CDR3 is 18 residues long. The CDR3, as DNA: TGTGCCAGCAGTCTAAGGGTAGGGGCAGGGGCGACTGGAAACACCATATATTTT. Translation gives CASSLRVGAGATGNTIYF. The complete variable domain, with remaining parts taken from reference TRBV28 and TRBJ1-3, reads DVKVTQSSRYLVKRTGEKVFLECVQDMDHENMFWYRQDPGLGLRLIYFSYDVKMKEKGDIPEGYSVSREKKERFSLILESASTNQTSMYLCASSLRVGAGATGNTIYFGEGSWLTVV.

The J gene is TRBJ2-7, the V gene TRBV7-9, with 11 bases matching TRBD2. CDR3 size: 17 residues. CDR1 and CDR2 from the germline V gene are SEHNR and FQNEAQ (reference sequence). The junction had 9 bases not matched to a gene; V was cut back by 3 bases and J by 2 bases. The CDR3 DNA reads as TGTGCCAGCAGCTTTAACCCTAGCGGGAGGATCCCCTACGAGCAGTACTTC. Protein: CASSFNPSGRIPYEQYF.

The V gene is TRBV19, the J gene TRBJ2-7; 7 bases match TRBD2. CDR1 LNHDA and CDR2 SQIVND come from the germline V gene (reference sequence). This CDR3 is 14 amino acids long. V trimming: 11 bases; J trimming: 0 bases; junction bases outside the gene matches: 10. The CDR3 loop reads CAVTGRASSYEQYF. For the CDR3, the DNA is TGTGCCGTTACGGGGAGGGCCAGCTCCTACGAGCAGTACTTC.

This clone was recorded once. The V and J genes are TRBV19 and TRBJ2-5, with D possibly being TRBD1 (6 bases). The germline V gene has CDR1 LNHDA and CDR2 SQIVND (reference sequence). The CDR3 totals 18 residues. Trimming left V 1 base short and J 5 bases short, with 23 bases between. CDR3: CASSIAIRLGHPDETQYF. CDR3 coding DNA: TGTGCCAGTAGTATAGCTATAAGGCTGGGACACCCCGACGAGACCCAGTACTTC.

The chain is built from TRBV7-6 and TRBJ2-7; 7 bases map to TRBD2. Trimming took 2 bases from V and 2 from J; bases not matched to a gene: 9. The CDR3 consists of 16 residues. Per the germline V gene, CDR1 is SGHVS and CDR2 is FNYEAQ. The CDR3 sequence is CASSLSGGFSPYEQYF. The CDR3 DNA reads TGTGCCAGCAGCTTATCGGGGGGTTTCTCACCCTACGAGCAGTACTTC.

The genes are TRBV27 and TRBJ2-3, with 7 bases identical to TRBD2. This CDR3 is 13 amino acids long. The germline CDR1 and CDR2 sequences are MNHEY and SMNVEV (reference sequence). With 10 bases clipped from V and 8 bases from J, the junction kept 12 bases outside the gene matches. The chain's CDR3 is CATKPPGRGTQYF. In nucleotides, the CDR3 is TGTGCCACTAAGCCCCCGGGGAGGGGTACGCAGTATTTT.

The chain recombines TRBV27 with TRBJ2-7, with 9 bases aligning to TRBD2. Looked up from germline, CDR1 is MNHEY and CDR2 is SMNVEV (reference sequence). This CDR3 contains 13 residues. V gave up 5 bases and J gave up 3 bases; unmatched junction bases: 2. This CDR3 reads CASSPTSGYEQYF. In nucleotides, the CDR3 is TGTGCCAGCAGTCCGACTAGCGGCTACGAGCAGTACTTC.

The chain combines TRBV7-6 with TRBJ2-1; 13 nucleotides agree with TRBD2. V lost 5 bases and J lost 6; bases outside the gene matches: 1. The CDR3 totals 14 residues. Germline CDR1 SGHVS, CDR2 FNYEAQ. The CDR3 sequence is CASSRLAGGNEQFF. CDR3 DNA: TGTGCCAGCAGCAGACTAGCGGGAGGCAATGAGCAGTTCTTC.

V usage is TRBV7-8 and J usage is TRBJ2-1; tentatively, D is TRBD1 (6 bases). This CDR3 is built from 17 residues. The V end was cut by 1 base, the J end by 0 bases, with 13 bases between. CDR1 is SGHVS and CDR2 is FQNEAQ in the germline V gene. CDR3 DNA sequence: TGTGCCAGCAGCTTAGGCTCGGCAGGGGTCTCCTACAATGAGCAGTTCTTC. Translating gives CASSLGSAGVSYNEQFF.

This chain uses TRBV27 with TRBJ2-7; 8 positions agree with TRBD2. The ends lost 6 bases at V and 1 base at J; junction bases unmatched: 8. Germline V gene sequence: CDR1 MNHEY, CDR2 SMNVEV (reference sequence). The CDR3 is 15 residues long. CDR3 nucleotide sequence: TGTGCCAGCAGGCCTGGGACTAGGCTATCCTACGAGCAGTACTTC. This encodes CASRPGTRLSYEQYF.

This clone appeared once. V usage is TRBV28 and J usage is TRBJ1-2; a weak D match, TRBD1 (5 bases). This CDR3 has 13 residues. The germline V gene encodes CDR1 MDHEN and CDR2 SYDVKM. V lost 1 base and J 8 bases, leaving 11 bases between the germline ends. CDR3 amino acids: CASSLSGVEGYTF. CDR3 coding DNA: TGTGCCAGCAGTTTATCGGGGGTTGAGGGCTACACCTTC.

The chain recombines TRBV13 with TRBJ1-1; the match to TRBD1 covers 7 bases. Trimming removed 0 bases from V and 6 bases from J; junction bases left unmatched: 7. The CDR3 runs to 15 residues. Germline V gives CDR1 PRHDT, CDR2 FYEKMQ (reference sequence). The CDR3 loop is CASSLGRGGFAEAFF. The CDR3 DNA follows: TGTGCCAGCAGCTTAGGAAGAGGGGGCTTTGCTGAAGCTTTCTTT.

The V gene is TRBV7-8, the J gene TRBJ2-2, with 12 bases aligning to TRBD2. V gave up 3 bases and J gave up 9 bases; unmatched junction bases: 5. CDR1 is SGHVS and CDR2 is FQNEAQ in the germline V gene. The CDR3 runs 15 residues. The CDR3 DNA reads as TGTGCCAGCAGCTTCAGACTAGCGGGAGTGCGGGAGCTGTTTTTT. Residues: CASSFRLAGVRELFF.